This T cell receptor beta chain came from a study of blood T cells in healthy people across ages. Comment on this clonotype: At one end the junction does not follow the germline gene, possibly because of a read error.

Alongside a J-beta primer mix, a sample-barcoded 5' primer served in a second PCR lasting about 6 to 12 cycles. Every cDNA molecule carried a tag from a template-switch adaptor bearing 12 random nucleotides. TCRdb itself ran the 5' RACE reads through MiXCR, one entry per CDR3 protein. The sample records 2 million or so distinct CDR3 sequences, 40% to 55% being singletons. Every donor provided roughly 10 milliliters of peripheral blood. Germline V gene sequence: CDR1 SGHDT, CDR2 YYEEEE. This CDR3 has 13 amino acids. This TCR derives from a middle-aged woman in good health. The sample comprised blood. The rearrangement links TRBV5-6 to TRBJ2-1; D gene ambiguous. The chain's CDR3 is CVSSIQPYNEQFF. CDR3 nucleotide sequence: TGTGTCAGCAGCATACAGCCCTACAATGAGCAGTTCTTC.